A selection of T cell receptor beta chains follows, all from one sample in a study of T cells in localized non-small cell lung cancer. The protocol was immunoSEQ multiplex PCR, while the TCRdb copy is restricted to in-frame clones and leaves out a portion. The sample carries 20,000 to 30,000 clones, around 85% recorded once. The sequenced sample was peripheral blood, obtained before any cancer treatment. Receptor source: a man between 40 and 69 years old with stage III squamous cell lung carcinoma. The CDR3 runs from the conserved cysteine through the conserved F or W. The order of the fields is clone size, J gene, D gene, V gene, CDR3 DNA, CDR3 protein. A D gene is named only where the DNA matches it firmly. Size is stated for part of the rows, as once, few or many counts, or as a class when the clone is expanded.

size: -; J: TRBJ1-6; D: -; V: TRBV30; DNA: TGTGCCTGGAGTTCTCACCCGCGCCTGGGGGGTTCACCCCTCCACTTT; CDR3: CAWSSHPRLGGSPLHF
size: -; J: TRBJ2-5; D: -; V: TRBV9; DNA: TGTGCCAGCAGCGGCGCTCGGACAGTCAGGGATCAAGAGACCCAGTACTTC; CDR3: CASSGARTVRDQETQYF
size: once; J: TRBJ2-6; D: -; V: TRBV27; DNA: TGTGCCAGCAGGGGTTCGAGTACTGGGGCCAACGTCCTGACTTTC; CDR3: CASRGSSTGANVLTF
size: -; J: TRBJ2-5; D: -; V: TRBV5-4; DNA: TGTGCCAGCAGCTTGGAGCGGCGGGAGACCCAGTACTTC; CDR3: CASSLERRETQYF
size: -; J: TRBJ2-1; D: -; V: TRBV6-6; DNA: TGTGCCAGCACCCCCGTAAGCTACAATGAGCAGTTCTTC; CDR3: CASTPVSYNEQFF
size: -; J: TRBJ1-6; D: -; V: TRBV18; DNA: TGTGCCAGCTCTCGTGACACCTATAATTCACCCCTCCACTTT; CDR3: CASSRDTYNSPLHF
size: -; J: TRBJ2-2; D: -; V: TRBV29-1; DNA: TGCAGCGTTGGTGAACCCGGGGAGCTGTTTTTT; CDR3: CSVGEPGELFF
size: -; J: TRBJ2-1; D: TRBD2; V: TRBV4-1; DNA: TGCGCCAGCCGGGGGACTAGCGGGACAGGTGAGCAGTTCTTC; CDR3: CASRGTSGTGEQFF
size: -; J: TRBJ2-4; D: -; V: TRBV2; DNA: TGTGCCAGCAGTGAAGCGCTAGCGTCCTGGAGCGGCGACATTCAGTACTTC; CDR3: CASSEALASWSGDIQYF
size: -; J: TRBJ1-2; D: TRBD1; V: TRBV11-2; DNA: TGTGCCAGCAGCCCAATATCAGGGGGCGGCTACACCTTC; CDR3: CASSPISGGGYTF
size: -; J: TRBJ1-5; D: TRBD1; V: TRBV18; DNA: TGTGCCAGCTCAGCTGACAGGGGAGGTGGAAATCAGCCCCAGCATTTT; CDR3: CASSADRGGGNQPQHF